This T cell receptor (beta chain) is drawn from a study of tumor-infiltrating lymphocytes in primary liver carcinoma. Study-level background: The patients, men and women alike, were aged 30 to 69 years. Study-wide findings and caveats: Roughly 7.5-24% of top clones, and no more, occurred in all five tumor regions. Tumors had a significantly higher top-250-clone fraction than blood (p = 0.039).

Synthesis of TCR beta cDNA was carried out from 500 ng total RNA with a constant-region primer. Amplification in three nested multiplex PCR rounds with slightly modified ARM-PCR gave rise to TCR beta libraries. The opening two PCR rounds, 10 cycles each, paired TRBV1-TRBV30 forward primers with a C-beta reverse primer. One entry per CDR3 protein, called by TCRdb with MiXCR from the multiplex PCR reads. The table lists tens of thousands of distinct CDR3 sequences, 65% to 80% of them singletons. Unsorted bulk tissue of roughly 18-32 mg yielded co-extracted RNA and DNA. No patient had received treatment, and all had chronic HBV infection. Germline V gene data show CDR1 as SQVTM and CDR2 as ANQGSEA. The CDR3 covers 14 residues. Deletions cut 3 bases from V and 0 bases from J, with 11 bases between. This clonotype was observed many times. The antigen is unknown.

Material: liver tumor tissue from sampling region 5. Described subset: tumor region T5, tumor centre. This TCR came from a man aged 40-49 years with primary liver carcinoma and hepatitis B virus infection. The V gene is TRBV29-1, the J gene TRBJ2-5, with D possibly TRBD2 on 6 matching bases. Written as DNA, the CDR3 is TGCAGCGTTGATTCCGGGAGCGACCAAGAGACCCAGTACTTC. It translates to CSVDSGSDQETQYF.